The entry below gives a single T cell receptor (beta chain) sequence along with its context. Germline-derived CDR1 and CDR2 are SGDLS and YYNGEE. The CDR3 loop spans 13 amino acids. Germline trimming cut 3 bases from V and 6 bases from J; bases unmatched to any gene: 2. A multiplex PCR was run with 60 Vbeta primers and 13 Jbeta primers. Original data processing: Later analysis identified some 88 million unique TCR beta chains, 10 million to 12 million shared. Some clones are missing from TCRdb's copy, which holds only in-frame ones; the method was immunoSEQ multiplex PCR. Clone size and the V and J calls come from that table; the DNA yielded D and trimming. The sample has around 200,000 clones, roughly four fifths seen once. The sample originates from a study of cytomegalovirus exposure and HLA in healthy donors.

The sequence came from a woman aged 25 to 39 in good health and CMV-seropositive. The chain joins TRBV9 to TRBJ2-1; 8 positions agree with TRBD2. What was sequenced was PBMCs. The CDR3 DNA follows: TGTGCCAGCAGCGCGGGGGGGGGCAATGAGCAGTTCTTC. Its translation is CASSAGGGNEQFF.